These 21 T cell receptor beta chains came from one sample sequenced in a study of regulatory T cells in long-lasting Graves disease. Time point given: persistent/refractory GD, antithyroid drugs over 5 years with positive TRAb. PBMCs provided the RNA from which the TCR library was made. CDR3 regions were amplified by Arm-PCR using iRepertoire HTBI primers to build TCR beta libraries. TCRdb reprocessed the multiplex PCR reads via MiXCR and lists one record per CDR3 protein. The data contain under 500,000 distinct CDR3 sequences, about 20% of them singletons. This specimen was peripheral blood mononuclear cells (PBMCs), taken when the disease was refractory, from a patient treated with antithyroid drugs. These receptors were taken from a female donor with Graves disease.

This clonotype was seen ten or more times. The chain combines TRBV6-9 with TRBJ2-7; 8 nucleotides agree with TRBD2. The CDR3 loop spans 14 amino acids. Germline V CDR1 and CDR2: MNHGY, SVAAGI. After removal of 3 bases from V and 4 bases from J, the junction contained 5 bases not matched to a gene. In DNA, the CDR3 is TGTGCCAGCAGTTACGAAGCGGGAGCGTACGAGCAGTACTTC. Translated: CASSYEAGAYEQYF.

As concerns this clonotype: One base away lies a much larger clone, so this may be a sequencing read error. The chain employs TRBV6-1 and TRBJ2-7, with D uncertain. The germline gives CDR1 MNHNS, CDR2 SASEGT. The CDR3 is made up of 13 amino acids. This CDR3 reads CASGRRISYGQYF. The DNA for the CDR3 is TGTGCCAGCGGGCGGAGAATCTCCTACGGGCAGTACTTC.

The sample holds a few counts of this clonotype. V usage is TRBV29-1 and J usage is TRBJ1-1, with D maybe TRBD1 (5 bases). The germline gives CDR1 SQVTM, CDR2 ANQGSEA. The CDR3 is 12 residues long. V was pared by 1 base and J by 6 bases, with 9 bases between. CDR3 in amino acids: CSVEVRDAEAFF. In nucleotides, the CDR3 is TGCAGCGTTGAAGTCAGGGACGCTGAAGCTTTCTTT.

This clonotype has ten or more counts. The V gene is TRBV15, the J gene TRBJ1-1; D is undetermined. Germline V CDR1 and CDR2: LNHNV, YYDKDF (reference sequence). V lost 0 bases and J lost 6, with 8 bases in between. The CDR3 is 13 amino acids. The DNA for the CDR3 is TGTGCCACCAGCAGAGATTTGAGTGCTGAAGCTTTCTTT. The encoded protein is CATSRDLSAEAFF.

This chain connects TRBV18 to TRBJ1-5; unclear D gene. From germline, CDR1 is KGHSH and CDR2 LQKENI. CDR3 length: 16 amino acids. Trimming took 2 bases from V and 0 from J, leaving 11 bases between them. CDR3 sequence reads: CASSPTPVLSNQPQHF. The CDR3 DNA reads as TGTGCCAGCTCACCAACTCCGGTCCTTAGCAATCAGCCCCAGCATTTT.

This clonotype was observed many times. The CDR3 region is CASSNVANEKLFF. In DNA form, the CDR3 reads TGTGCCAGCAGTAATGTTGCTAATGAAAAACTGTTTTTT. This chain connects TRBV12-3 or TRBV12-4 to TRBJ1-4; D uncertain. Trimming pared 5 bases from V and 3 bases from J, leaving 7 bases between. The CDR3 spans 13 residues.

This rearrangement joins TRBV6-1 to TRBJ2-3, with no clear D. Trimming took 7 bases from V and 6 from J, leaving 14 bases between them. CDR3 length equals 13 residues. The germline V gene encodes CDR1 MNHNS and CDR2 SASEGT. The CDR3 DNA is TGTGCCAGCACGGAACTACGATCGGATACGCAGTATTTT. Encoded protein: CASTELRSDTQYF.

The CDR3 region is CASRLDRSNQPQHF. CDR3 DNA: TGTGCCAGCAGATTGGACAGGAGCAATCAGCCCCAGCATTTT. The chain uses TRBV12-3 or TRBV12-4 and TRBJ1-5; 7 bases line up with TRBD1. The CDR3 has 14 amino acids. V lost 6 bases, J lost 1 base, and 3 bases stayed unmatched.

Details on this clonotype: This likely stems from a read error, as it lies one base from a far larger clone. The V and J genes are TRBV7-3 and TRBJ2-5, with TRBD2 matching 11 bases. V shed 6 bases, J shed 5 bases, and the junction held 8 bases outside the gene matches. CDR1 SGHTA and CDR2 FQGTGA come from the germline V gene. CDR3 length: 15 residues. The chain's CDR3 is CASRRGLAARETQYF. The CDR3 coding sequence is TGTGCCAGCAGACGGGGACTAGCGGCCCGGGAGACCCAGTACTTC.

This clonotype was seen at least ten times. The chain uses TRBV27 and TRBJ1-1, with 9 bases fitting TRBD1. V lost 8 bases and J lost 4; bases outside the gene matches: 11. The CDR3 is 15 amino acids. Germline V gene sequence: CDR1 MNHEY, CDR2 SMNVEV (reference sequence). This chain's CDR3 is CASRKTGTGPTEAFF. The CDR3 bases are TGTGCCAGCCGAAAAACCGGGACAGGGCCCACTGAAGCTTTCTTT.

This clonotype has only a few counts. The chain links TRBV5-1 to TRBJ2-7, with 10 nucleotides matching TRBD1. Germline CDR1 is SGHRS and CDR2 is YFSETQ. CDR3 length: 16 amino acids. V shed 5 bases, J shed 1 base, and the junction held 9 bases outside the gene matches. CDR3 sequence: CASSLRADRGSYEQYF. CDR3 sequence (DNA): TGCGCCAGCAGTTTACGTGCGGACAGGGGGTCCTACGAGCAGTACTTC.

This clonotype was detected many times. The CDR3 sequence is CASSPPGQPYGYTF. The CDR3 bases are TGTGCCAGCAGTCCACCGGGACAGCCATATGGCTACACCTTC. This chain joins TRBV27 and TRBJ1-2, with 7 bases that match TRBD1. Germline CDR1 and CDR2: MNHEY and SMNVEV (reference sequence). This CDR3 region has 14 residues. J lost 5 bases, V lost 5 bases, and 8 bases had no gene match.

This clonotype has at least ten counts. The V gene is TRBV5-5, the J gene TRBJ2-7; TRBD1 agrees at 8 bases. Germline-derived CDR1 and CDR2 are SGHKS and YYEKEE (reference sequence). V was clipped by 0 bases and J by 3 bases; unmatched bases: 5. The length of the CDR3 is 15 residues. The CDR3 DNA sequence: TGTGCCAGCAGCTTGGAGGCCGACAGGGGCTACGAGCAGTACTTC. It is translated as CASSLEADRGYEQYF.

Turning to this clonotype: Germline is not matched at one junction end, which may reflect a read error. The rearrangement links TRBV29-1 to TRBJ2-4, with D maybe TRBD2 (7 bases). Germline V gene sequence: CDR1 SQVTM, CDR2 ANQGSEA. There are 14 residues in the CDR3. In DNA, the CDR3 is TGCAGCGTCGAAGGGGGGGGAACCAAAAACATTCAGTACTTC. Its protein product is CSVEGGGTKNIQYF.

This chain uses TRBV5-6 with TRBJ2-5; TRBD1 is a possible D gene (6 bases). V was clipped by 0 bases and J by 5 bases, with 14 bases between them. The germline V gene encodes CDR1 SGHDT and CDR2 YYEEEE. The CDR3 sequence is 15 residues long. This CDR3 is CASSLGPGQYETQYF. The CDR3 region has the DNA TGTGCCAGCAGCTTGGGCCCGGGACAATACGAGACCCAGTACTTC.

Ten or more counts support this clonotype. The chain combines TRBV19 with TRBJ1-2; no definite D call. Germline CDR1 LNHDA, CDR2 SQIVND (reference sequence). V lost 7 bases to trimming and J lost 6 bases, with 15 bases between them. This CDR3 spans 13 amino acids. The CDR3 DNA is TGTGCCAGTATGGGCAGGTGGTTCCATGGCTACACCTTC. Protein product: CASMGRWFHGYTF.

There are many counts of this clonotype. This rearrangement joins TRBV19 to TRBJ1-2; D call uncertain. The V end lost 6 bases, the J end lost 4 bases, and 15 bases lay between the germline ends. This CDR3 is built from 14 residues. Looked up from germline, CDR1 is LNHDA and CDR2 is SQIVND (reference sequence). For the CDR3, the DNA is TGTGCCAGTAGAGTTCCGGGTCAGGTCTATGGCTACACCTTC. Translating it yields CASRVPGQVYGYTF.

A few counts support this clonotype. The chain links TRBV6-1 to TRBJ1-1; D remains unclear. Trimming pared 3 bases from V and 8 bases from J, leaving 10 bases between. Germline CDR1 reads MNHNS; CDR2 reads SASEGT. The CDR3 is made up of 12 amino acids. CDR3 sequence reads: CASSDTGREAFF. The CDR3 DNA reads TGTGCCAGCAGTGACACCGGGAGAGAAGCTTTCTTT.

This clonotype appeared many times. The chain uses TRBV20-1 and TRBJ2-7; D is unresolved. Germline CDR1 and CDR2: DFQATT and SNEGSKA (reference sequence). The CDR3 has 14 amino acids. The V and J ends lost 3 bases and 2 bases respectively, with 14 bases between them. DNA of the CDR3: TGCAGTGCTAGCCCCCCACGTCAGGCCTACGAGCAGTACTTC. Protein product: CSASPPRQAYEQYF.

This clonotype appeared a few times. The chain combines TRBV13 with TRBJ2-7; D is possibly TRBD2 (5 bases). CDR1 PRHDT and CDR2 FYEKMQ come from the germline V gene (reference sequence). V lost 5 bases and J 0 bases, leaving 14 bases between the germline ends. The CDR3 covers 15 residues. DNA for the CDR3: TGTGCCAGCAGCCCCAGGACTTCCTCCTCCTACGAGCAGTACTTC. Its translation: CASSPRTSSSYEQYF. Full variable domain (outside the CDR3, taken from reference TRBV13 and TRBJ2-7): AAGVIQSPRHLIKEKRETATLKCYPIPRHDTVYWYQQGPGQDPQFLISFYEKMQSDKGSIPDRFSAQQFSDYHSELNMSSLELGDSALYFCASSPRTSSSYEQYFGPGTRLTVT.

Remarks on this clonotype: This may arise from a read error, as a much more abundant clone is one base away. Because the CDR3 is missing its conserved closing phenylalanine or tryptophan, this is likely a read error. This chain links TRBV28 with TRBJ2-4; the D gene is possibly TRBD1 (5 bases). V shed 2 bases and J shed 5 bases, with 10 bases lying between them. The CDR3 length is 14 residues. The V gene's germline CDR1 is MDHEN and CDR2 SYDVKM. For the CDR3, the DNA is TGTGCCAGCAGTTTAGAAGGGGTACAAAACATTCAGTACCTC. This gives the protein CASSLEGVQNIQYL.